This T cell receptor beta chain stems from a study of T-cell reconstitution after alpha-beta-depleted transplantation in children. Unique molecular identifiers were used in preparing the TCRbeta library. TCRdb reanalysed the PCR reads using MiXCR and keeps one entry per CDR3 protein. This sample yields 70,000 or so distinct CDR3 sequences, of which about 11% are seen a single time; 13% belongs to the top ten. Study-level points and caveats: Elevated TCRbeta diversity at day 60 was traced, in some patients, to surviving recipient T cells and thymic progenitors. T-cell counts and diversity at one year following transplant were attributed mainly to newly produced T cells. Alpha-beta T cells about two months after transplant reportedly derived from several hundred expanded graft clones.

In this sample, this clonotype turned up a few times. Its antigen remains unknown. CDR1 is KGHSH and CDR2 is LQKENI in the germline V gene. The CDR3 is 18 amino acids. V dropped 2 bases and J dropped 3; count of bases not matched to a gene: 14. This clonotype was obtained from a boy aged 5-17 years with acute myeloid leukemia, due to receive a stem cell transplant. The sequencing here drew on PBMCs, taken before TCRalphabeta/CD19-depleted stem cell transplant. The chain is built from TRBV18 and TRBJ2-3; 7 positions match TRBD2. This chain's CDR3 is CASSPESSGWAVTDTQYF. CDR3 bases: TGTGCCAGCTCACCAGAGAGTAGCGGGTGGGCAGTAACAGATACGCAGTATTTT.